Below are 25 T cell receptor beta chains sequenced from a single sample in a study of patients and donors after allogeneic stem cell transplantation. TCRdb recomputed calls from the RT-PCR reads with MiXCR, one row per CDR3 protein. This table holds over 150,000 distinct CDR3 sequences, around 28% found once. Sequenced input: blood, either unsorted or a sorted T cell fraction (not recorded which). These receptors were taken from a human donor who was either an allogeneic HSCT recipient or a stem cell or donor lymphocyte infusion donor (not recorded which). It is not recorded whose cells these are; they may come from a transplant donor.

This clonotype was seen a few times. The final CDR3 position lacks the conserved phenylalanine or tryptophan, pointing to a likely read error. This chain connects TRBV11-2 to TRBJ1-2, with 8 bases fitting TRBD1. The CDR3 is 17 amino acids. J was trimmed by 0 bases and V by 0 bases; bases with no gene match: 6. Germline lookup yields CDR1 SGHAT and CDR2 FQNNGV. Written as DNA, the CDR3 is TGTGCCAGCAGCTTAGATATAGGCAGGGGGCCTAACTATGGCTACACCTCC. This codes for CASSLDIGRGPNYGYTS.

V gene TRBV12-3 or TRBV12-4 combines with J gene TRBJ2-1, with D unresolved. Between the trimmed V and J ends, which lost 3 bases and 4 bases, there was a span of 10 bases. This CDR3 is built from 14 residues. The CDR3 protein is CASSFIDFYNEQFF. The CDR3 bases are TGTGCCAGCAGTTTTATCGACTTTTACAATGAGCAGTTCTTC.

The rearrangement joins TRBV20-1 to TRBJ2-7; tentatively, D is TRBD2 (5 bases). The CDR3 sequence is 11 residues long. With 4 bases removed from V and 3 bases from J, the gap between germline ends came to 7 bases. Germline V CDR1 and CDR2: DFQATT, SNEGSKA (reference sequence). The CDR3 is CSAKLGYEQYF. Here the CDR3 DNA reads TGCAGTGCTAAACTAGGCTACGAGCAGTACTTC.

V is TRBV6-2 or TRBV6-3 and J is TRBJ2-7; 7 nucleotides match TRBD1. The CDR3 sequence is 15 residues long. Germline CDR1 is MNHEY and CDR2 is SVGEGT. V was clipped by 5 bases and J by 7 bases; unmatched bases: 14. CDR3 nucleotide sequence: TGTGCCAGCAGTCTCTGGGACAGTACCCCTGAGGAGCAGTACTTC. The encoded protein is CASSLWDSTPEEQYF.

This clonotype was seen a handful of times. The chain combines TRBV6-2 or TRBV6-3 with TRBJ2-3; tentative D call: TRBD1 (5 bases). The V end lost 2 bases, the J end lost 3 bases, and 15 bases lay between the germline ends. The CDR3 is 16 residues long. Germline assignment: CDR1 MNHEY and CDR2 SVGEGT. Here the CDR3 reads CASSYDPGLGTDTQYF. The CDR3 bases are TGTGCCAGCAGTTACGACCCAGGGTTGGGAACAGATACGCAGTATTTT.

For the CDR3, the DNA is TGTGCCAGCAGTTACGGGACAACTGAAGCTTTCTTT. It codes for CASSYGTTEAFF. The V call is TRBV6-5, the J call TRBJ1-1, with a tentative D call TRBD1 (6 bases). Trimming took off 2 bases at V and 5 bases at J, with 6 bases between the two ends. Germline V gene data show CDR1 as MNHEY and CDR2 as SVGAGI. The CDR3 is 12 amino acids.

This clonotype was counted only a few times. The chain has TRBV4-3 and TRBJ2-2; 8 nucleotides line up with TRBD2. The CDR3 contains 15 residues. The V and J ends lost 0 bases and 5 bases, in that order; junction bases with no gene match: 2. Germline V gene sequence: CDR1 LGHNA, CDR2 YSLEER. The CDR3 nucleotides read TGCGCCAGCAGCCAAGATAGCGGGATAACCGGGGAGCTGTTTTTT. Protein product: CASSQDSGITGELFF.

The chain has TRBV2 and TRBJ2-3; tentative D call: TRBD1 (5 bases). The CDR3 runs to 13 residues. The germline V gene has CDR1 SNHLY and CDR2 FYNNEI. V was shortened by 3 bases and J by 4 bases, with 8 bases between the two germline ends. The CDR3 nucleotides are TGTGCCAGCAGTGACCTAGGGGCAGATACGCAGTATTTT. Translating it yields CASSDLGADTQYF. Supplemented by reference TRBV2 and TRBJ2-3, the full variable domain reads EPEVTQTPSHQVTQMGQEVILRCVPISNHLYFYWYRQILGQKVEFLVSFYNNEISEKSEIFDDQFSVERPDGSNFTLKIRSTKLEDSAMYFCASSDLGADTQYFGPGTRLTVL.

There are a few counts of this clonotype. The DNA of the CDR3 is TGTGCCAGCAGCTTGGGACAGGGAAGGGCTTTCTTT. Amino acids: CASSLGQGRAFF. The chain joins TRBV7-6 to TRBJ1-1, with 9 positions matching TRBD1. Germline assignment: CDR1 SGHVS and CDR2 FNYEAQ. This CDR3 contains 12 residues. V was clipped by 3 bases and J by 11 bases; unmatched bases: 4. The full variable domain, with the rest looked up from reference TRBV7-6 and TRBJ1-1, is GAGVSQSPRYKVTKRGQDVALRCDPISGHVSLYWYRQALGQGPEFLTYFNYEAQQDKSGLPNDRFSAERPEGSISTLTIQRTEQRDSAMYRCASSLGQGRAFFGQGTRLTVV.

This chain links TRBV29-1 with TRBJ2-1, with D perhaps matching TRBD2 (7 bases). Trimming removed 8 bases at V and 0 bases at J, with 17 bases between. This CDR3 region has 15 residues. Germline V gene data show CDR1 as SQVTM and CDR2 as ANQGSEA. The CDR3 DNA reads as TGCAGCACAAGATGGAGGGGGGGCTCCTACAATGAGCAGTTCTTC. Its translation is CSTRWRGGSYNEQFF.

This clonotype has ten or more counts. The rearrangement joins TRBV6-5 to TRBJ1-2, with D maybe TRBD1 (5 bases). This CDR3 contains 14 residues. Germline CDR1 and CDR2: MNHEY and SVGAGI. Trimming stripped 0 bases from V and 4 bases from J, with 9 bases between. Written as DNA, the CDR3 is TGTGCCAGCAGTTACTCAGTGGGGGGCTATGGCTACACCTTC. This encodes CASSYSVGGYGYTF.

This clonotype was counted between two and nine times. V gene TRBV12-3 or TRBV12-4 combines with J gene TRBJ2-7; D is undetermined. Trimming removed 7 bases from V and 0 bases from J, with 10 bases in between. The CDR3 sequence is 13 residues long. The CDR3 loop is CASKDSSSYEQYF. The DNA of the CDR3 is TGTGCCAGCAAAGACTCGAGCTCCTACGAGCAGTACTTC.

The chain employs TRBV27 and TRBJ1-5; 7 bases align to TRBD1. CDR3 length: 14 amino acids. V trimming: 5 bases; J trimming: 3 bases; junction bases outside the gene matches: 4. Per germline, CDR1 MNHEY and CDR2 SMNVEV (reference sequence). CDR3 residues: CASSPGTDNQPQHF. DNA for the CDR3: TGTGCCAGCAGTCCCGGGACAGACAATCAGCCCCAGCATTTT.

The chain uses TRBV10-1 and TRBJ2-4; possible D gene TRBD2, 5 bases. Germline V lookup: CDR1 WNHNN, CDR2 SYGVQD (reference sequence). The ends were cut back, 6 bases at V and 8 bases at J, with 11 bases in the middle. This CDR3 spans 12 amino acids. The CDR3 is CASSRTGDIQYF. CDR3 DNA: TGCGCCAGCAGCCGAACCGGGGACATTCAGTACTTC.

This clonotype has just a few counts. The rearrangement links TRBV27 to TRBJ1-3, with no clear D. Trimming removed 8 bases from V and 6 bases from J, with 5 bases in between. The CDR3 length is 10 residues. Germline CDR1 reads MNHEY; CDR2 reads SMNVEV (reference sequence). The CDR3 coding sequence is TGTGCCAGCGGGTCAAACACCATATATTTT. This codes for CASGSNTIYF.

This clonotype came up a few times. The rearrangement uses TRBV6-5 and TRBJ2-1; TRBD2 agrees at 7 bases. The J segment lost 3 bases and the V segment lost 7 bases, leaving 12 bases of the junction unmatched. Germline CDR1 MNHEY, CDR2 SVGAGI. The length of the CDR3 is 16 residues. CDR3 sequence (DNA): TGTGCCAGCATTCCAACTTGGGCTAGCGGCTACAATGAGCAGTTCTTC. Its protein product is CASIPTWASGYNEQFF.

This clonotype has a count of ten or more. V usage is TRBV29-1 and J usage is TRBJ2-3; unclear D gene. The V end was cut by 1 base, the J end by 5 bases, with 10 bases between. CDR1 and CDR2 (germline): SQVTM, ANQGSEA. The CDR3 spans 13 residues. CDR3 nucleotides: TGCAGCGTTGAAGGGTTGGTCAAAGATACGCAGTATTTT. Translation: CSVEGLVKDTQYF.

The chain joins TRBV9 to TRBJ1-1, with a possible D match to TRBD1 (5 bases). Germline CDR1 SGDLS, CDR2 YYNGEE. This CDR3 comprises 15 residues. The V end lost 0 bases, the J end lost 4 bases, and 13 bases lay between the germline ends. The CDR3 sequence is CASSVDGAEGTEAFF. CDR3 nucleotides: TGTGCCAGCAGCGTAGACGGGGCCGAGGGCACTGAAGCTTTCTTT.

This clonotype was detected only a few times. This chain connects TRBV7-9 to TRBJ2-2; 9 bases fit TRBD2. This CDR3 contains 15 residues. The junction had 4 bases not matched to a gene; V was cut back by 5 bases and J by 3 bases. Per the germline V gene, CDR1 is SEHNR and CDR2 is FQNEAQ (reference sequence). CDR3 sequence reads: CASSQLAGDTGELFF. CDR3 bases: TGTGCCAGCAGCCAATTAGCGGGAGACACCGGGGAGCTGTTTTTT.

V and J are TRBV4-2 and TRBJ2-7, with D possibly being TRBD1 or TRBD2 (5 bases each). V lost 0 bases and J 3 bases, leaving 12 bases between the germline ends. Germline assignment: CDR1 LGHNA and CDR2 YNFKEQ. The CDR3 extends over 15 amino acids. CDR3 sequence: CASSQDLWDGYEQYF. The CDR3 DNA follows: TGTGCCAGCAGCCAAGATCTCTGGGACGGCTACGAGCAGTACTTC.

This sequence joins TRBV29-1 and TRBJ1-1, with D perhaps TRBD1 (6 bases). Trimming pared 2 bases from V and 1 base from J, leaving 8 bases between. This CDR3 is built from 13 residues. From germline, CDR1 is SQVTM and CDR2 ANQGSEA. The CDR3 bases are TGCAGCGTTGAAACGGGACAGAACACTGAAGCTTTCTTT. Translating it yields CSVETGQNTEAFF.

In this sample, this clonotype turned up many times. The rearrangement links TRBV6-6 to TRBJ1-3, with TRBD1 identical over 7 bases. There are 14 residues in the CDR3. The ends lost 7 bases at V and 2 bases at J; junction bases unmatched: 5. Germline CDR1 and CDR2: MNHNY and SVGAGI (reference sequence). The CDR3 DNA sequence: TGTGCCAGCATCCACACAGGGGCTGGAAACACCATATATTTT. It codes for CASIHTGAGNTIYF.

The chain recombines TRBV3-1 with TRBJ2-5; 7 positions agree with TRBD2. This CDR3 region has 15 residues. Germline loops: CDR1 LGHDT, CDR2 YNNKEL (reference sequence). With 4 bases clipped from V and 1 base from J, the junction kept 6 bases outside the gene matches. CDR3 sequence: CASSLIGLGQETQYF. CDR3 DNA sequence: TGTGCCAGCAGCCTTATTGGACTAGGCCAAGAGACCCAGTACTTC.

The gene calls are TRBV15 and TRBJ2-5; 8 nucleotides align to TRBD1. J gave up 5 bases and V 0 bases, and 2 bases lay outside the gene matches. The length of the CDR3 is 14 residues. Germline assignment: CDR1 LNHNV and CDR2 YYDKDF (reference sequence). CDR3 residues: CATSRDRGPETQYF. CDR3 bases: TGTGCCACCAGCAGAGACAGGGGGCCGGAGACCCAGTACTTC.

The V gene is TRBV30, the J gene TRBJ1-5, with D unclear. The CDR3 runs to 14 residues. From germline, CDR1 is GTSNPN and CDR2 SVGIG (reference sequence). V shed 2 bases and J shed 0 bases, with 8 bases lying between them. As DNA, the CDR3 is TGTGCCTGGAGTCCGTTTTATAGCAATCAGCCCCAGCATTTT. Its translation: CAWSPFYSNQPQHF. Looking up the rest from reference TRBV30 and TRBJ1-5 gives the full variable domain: SQTIHQWPATLVQPVGSPLSLECTVEGTSNPNLYWYRQAAGRGLQLLFYSVGIGQISSEVPQNLSASRPQDRQFILSSKKLLLSDSGFYLCAWSPFYSNQPQHFGDGTRLSIL.